Each of the 9 T cell receptor beta chains below was sequenced from the same sample in a study of T cell responses to AZD1222 COVID-19 vaccine. The table came from immunoSEQ multiplex PCR; TCRdb's copy has only in-frame clones and leaves some out. The sample carries over 120,000 clones, 70% to 90% recorded once. The sample was peripheral blood, taken on day 0 of AZD1222 vaccination. The source is an adult in good health.

The rearrangement joins TRBV19 to TRBJ1-5; D gene unclear. The CDR3 contains 15 residues. Germline loops: CDR1 LNHDA, CDR2 SQIVND (reference sequence). V lost 4 bases and J 0 bases, leaving 10 bases between the germline ends. DNA of the CDR3: TGTGCCAGTAGTAAAGTAACCGATAGCAATCAGCCCCAGCATTTT. Protein: CASSKVTDSNQPQHF.

As for this clone: Other DNA sequences in this specimen translate into the identical CDR3. The gene calls are TRBV7-9 and TRBJ2-2; no reliable D call. Germline assignment: CDR1 SEHNR and CDR2 FQNEAQ (reference sequence). CDR3 size: 14 residues. Trimming left V 7 bases short and J 4 bases short, with 13 bases between. In DNA form, the CDR3 reads TGTGCCAGCACCAAACTGGGGTTCACCGGGGAGCTGTTTTTT. Translation gives CASTKLGFTGELFF.

The genes are TRBV4-2 and TRBJ1-2, with D uncertain. Germline V lookup: CDR1 LGHNA, CDR2 YNFKEQ. Trimming cost V 6 bases and J 10 bases, with 18 bases left between them. The CDR3 loop spans 13 amino acids. As DNA, the CDR3 is TGTGCCAGCAGTATAGGGCCCGCTAATGACTACACCTTC. Translation gives CASSIGPANDYTF.

This sequence joins TRBV9 and TRBJ2-1; D is perhaps TRBD1 (6 bases). The CDR3 loop spans 12 amino acids. V lost 3 bases, J lost 6 bases, and 7 bases lay in between. Germline V lookup: CDR1 SGDLS, CDR2 YYNGEE. This CDR3 is CASSGTVNEQFF. CDR3 nucleotides: TGTGCCAGCAGCGGGACAGTCAATGAGCAGTTCTTC. Together with reference TRBV9 and TRBJ2-1, the CDR3 gives the full variable domain: DSGVTQTPKHLITATGQRVTLRCSPRSGDLSVYWYQQSLDQGLQFLIQYYNGEERAKGNILERFSAQQFPDLHSELNLSSLELGDSALYFCASSGTVNEQFFGPGTRLTVL.

The chain has TRBV3-1 (or the pseudogene TRBV3-2) and TRBJ2-1; no reliable D call. The CDR3 is 15 amino acids. Germline V CDR1 and CDR2: LGHDT, YNNKEL (reference sequence). The V gene lost 4 bases and the J gene lost 0 bases, with 10 bases spanning the gap. The CDR3 DNA sequence: TGTGCCAGCAGCCCTCGGCTGAGCTCCTACAATGAGCAGTTCTTC. This translates into CASSPRLSSYNEQFF.

In this sample, this clone turned up a few times. CDR3 in amino acids: CASSLGREYLNTEAFF. CDR3 in DNA: TGTGCCAGCAGTCTCGGACGGGAATATTTGAACACTGAAGCTTTCTTT. This chain joins TRBV28 and TRBJ1-1; D gene unclear. V was cut by 5 bases and J by 0 bases, with 16 bases left in between. The CDR3 totals 16 residues. Germline lookup yields CDR1 MDHEN and CDR2 SYDVKM.

The chain uses TRBV4-1 and TRBJ1-4; D may be TRBD1 (6 bases). Germline loops: CDR1 MGHRA, CDR2 YSYEKL. The CDR3 runs 15 residues. The V gene lost 3 bases and the J gene lost 7 bases, with 15 bases spanning the gap. The CDR3 DNA is TGCGCCAGCAGCCATTACAGGGATGGTGGTGAAAAACTGTTTTTT. Protein product: CASSHYRDGGEKLFF.

The V and J genes are TRBV3-1 (or the pseudogene TRBV3-2) and TRBJ1-3; D remains ambiguous. CDR1 and CDR2 from the germline V gene are LGHDT and YNNKEL (reference sequence). The CDR3 has 14 residues. V was clipped by 4 bases and J by 0 bases, with 7 bases between them. DNA for the CDR3: TGTGCCAGCAGCCCGGCCCTCTCTGGAAACACCATATATTTT. Translation gives CASSPALSGNTIYF.

V gene TRBV15 combines with J gene TRBJ1-6; no clear D. The V end was cut by 1 base, the J end by 6 bases, with 13 bases between. Germline V CDR1 and CDR2: LNHNV, YYDKDF (reference sequence). The CDR3 is 16 residues long. CDR3 sequence: CATSRATPGSNSPLHF. In DNA, the CDR3 is TGTGCCACCAGCAGAGCGACCCCCGGCTCTAATTCACCCCTCCACTTT.